This T cell receptor (beta chain) was profiled in a study of blood T cell repertoires in COVID-19. How the authors handled the data: By means of reference gene primer amplification, nucleated cell counts were estimated. Profiled with immunoSEQ multiplex PCR; TCRdb holds only in-frame clones, not every one. V and J calls and clone size are as listed in that table; D and trimming were resolved from the DNA. The sample records tens of thousands of clones, more than 65% being singletons. This CDR3 spans 20 amino acids. Trimming took 4 bases from V and 10 from J; bases not matched to a gene: 20. Germline values: CDR1 LGHDT, CDR2 YNNKEL (reference sequence).

This TCR derives from a man between 60 and 75 years old with acute or convalescent COVID-19. The chain couples TRBV3-1 (or the pseudogene TRBV3-2) to TRBJ2-3; 16 nucleotides align to TRBD2. What was sequenced was peripheral blood. The CDR3 here is CASSPPLGTSGGAPLGAQYF. CDR3 in DNA: TGTGCCAGCAGCCCCCCCCTCGGGACTAGCGGGGGGGCTCCCTTGGGTGCGCAGTATTTT.